The 23 T cell receptor beta chains in this list originate from one sample, sequenced in a study of T cell responses to AZD1222 COVID-19 vaccine. Profiling relied on immunoSEQ multiplex PCR, and the TCRdb table lists in-frame clones only, not all of them. The sample has some 81,000 clones, 75% to 95% seen once. The material sequenced was peripheral blood, taken 28 days after the second AZD1222 dose. The source is an adult who received the AZD1222 COVID-19 vaccine.

The chain uses TRBV20-1 and TRBJ1-5; TRBD1 aligns across 7 bases. Germline lookup yields CDR1 DFQATT and CDR2 SNEGSKA (reference sequence). With 3 bases clipped from V and 6 bases from J, the junction kept 5 bases outside the gene matches. There are 13 residues in the CDR3. CDR3 coding DNA: TGCAGTGCTAGTCCGGCAGGGGGTCAGCCCCAGCATTTT. Translating gives CSASPAGGQPQHF.

This clone was counted between two and nine times. The rearrangement joins TRBV7-8 to TRBJ2-3, with D tentatively TRBD2 (6 bases). This CDR3 has 16 residues. Germline V gene sequence: CDR1 SGHVS, CDR2 FQNEAQ. Trimming left V 5 bases short and J 2 bases short, with 17 bases between. As DNA, the CDR3 is TGTGCCAGCAGCCCGCGGGGCAGATTTTCCACAGATACGCAGTATTTT. Residues: CASSPRGRFSTDTQYF.

This chain connects TRBV7-8 to TRBJ1-5; D perhaps matches TRBD1 (5 bases). V was trimmed by 5 bases and J by 9 bases, leaving 17 bases between them. Germline lookup yields CDR1 SGHVS and CDR2 FQNEAQ. The CDR3 is 14 amino acids. DNA for the CDR3: TGTGCCAGCAGCCCCCCCGGGGGGTCATGGCCCCAGCATTTT. This codes for CASSPPGGSWPQHF.

The chain employs TRBV4-2 and TRBJ2-1; 10 bases map to TRBD1. Germline values: CDR1 LGHNA, CDR2 YNFKEQ. This CDR3 is built from 17 residues. The V gene end was trimmed by 4 bases and the J gene end by 5 bases; junction bases not matched to a gene: 11. This CDR3 is CASSPIRGTGADNEQFF. The CDR3 nucleotides are TGTGCCAGCAGCCCAATTCGCGGGACAGGGGCTGACAATGAGCAGTTCTTC.

The chain combines TRBV5-4 with TRBJ2-2; 8 positions agree with TRBD2. Germline V gene data show CDR1 as SGHNT and CDR2 as YYREEE (reference sequence). J lost 7 bases, V lost 5 bases, and 10 bases had no gene match. CDR3 length: 15 residues. The CDR3 reads CASRETSAIGGELFF. The CDR3 DNA follows: TGTGCCAGCAGAGAGACTAGCGCAATTGGCGGGGAGCTGTTTTTT.

The chain combines TRBV3-1 (or the pseudogene TRBV3-2) with TRBJ2-5, with 10 bases identical to TRBD2. Germline V CDR1 and CDR2: LGHDT, YNNKEL (reference sequence). V shed 4 bases, J shed 2 bases, and the junction held 4 bases outside the gene matches. The CDR3 runs 15 residues. Here the CDR3 DNA reads TGTGCCAGCAGCCTTAGCGGGAGGAGTCAAGAGACCCAGTACTTC. This encodes CASSLSGRSQETQYF.

The chain combines TRBV12-5 with TRBJ2-7; possibly TRBD1 or TRBD2 for D (5 bases each). The CDR3 has 12 amino acids. V lost 8 bases and J 3 bases, leaving 11 bases between the germline ends. Germline lookup yields CDR1 LGHNT and CDR2 FRNRAP. CDR3 sequence (DNA): TGTGCTAGTATCCTGGGGGACTACGAGCAGTACTTC. Protein sequence: CASILGDYEQYF.

The chain carries TRBV7-8 and TRBJ1-5; perhaps TRBD1 as D (5 bases). Germline CDR1 reads SGHVS; CDR2 reads FQNEAQ. This CDR3 region has 17 residues. V lost 0 bases and J 4 bases, leaving 16 bases between the germline ends. The CDR3 DNA reads TGTGCCAGCAGCTTAGCGCGTACAGGAGTCAGAAATCAGCCCCAGCATTTT. It encodes CASSLARTGVRNQPQHF.

J is TRBJ1-6 and V is TRBV3-1 (or the pseudogene TRBV3-2), with TRBD1 matching 9 bases. Trimming cost V 6 bases and J 7 bases; bases outside gene matches: 7. Germline CDR1 is LGHDT and CDR2 is YNNKEL (reference sequence). The CDR3 contains 15 residues. The chain's CDR3 is CASRRTGGRNSPLHF. The CDR3 DNA is TGTGCCAGCAGGCGCACAGGGGGCCGCAATTCACCCCTCCACTTT.

V is TRBV9 and J is TRBJ2-1; 12 nucleotides agree with TRBD2. This CDR3 is built from 15 residues. Germline loops: CDR1 SGDLS, CDR2 YYNGEE. V was clipped by 3 bases and J by 7 bases; unmatched bases: 5. CDR3 sequence (DNA): TGTGCCAGCAGCGCCACTAGCGGGGGGCAGAATGAGCAGTTCTTC. Translation: CASSATSGGQNEQFF.

The V call is TRBV5-4, the J call TRBJ2-5, with D perhaps matching TRBD2 (5 bases). CDR3 length: 14 amino acids. Trimming took off 2 bases at V and 4 bases at J, with 12 bases between the two ends. From germline, CDR1 is SGHNT and CDR2 YYREEE (reference sequence). CDR3 amino acids: CASSLPGKTETQYF. The CDR3, as DNA: TGTGCCAGCAGCTTACCGGGAAAGACAGAGACCCAGTACTTC.

The chain couples TRBV2 to TRBJ2-7, with TRBD2 matching 7 bases. Germline V gene lookup returns CDR1 SNHLY and CDR2 FYNNEI. J gave up 2 bases and V 7 bases, and 11 bases lay outside the gene matches. The CDR3 sequence is 15 residues long. The CDR3 region is CASMEREGTPYEQYF. The CDR3 DNA is TGTGCCAGCATGGAGAGGGAGGGGACGCCCTACGAGCAGTACTTC.

This clone is a singleton in its sample. The rearrangement joins TRBV5-8 to TRBJ2-3; no definite D call. Germline CDR1 is SGHTS and CDR2 is YDEGEE. V was shortened by 0 bases and J by 3 bases, with 14 bases between the two germline ends. CDR3 length equals 16 residues. CDR3 loop: CASSLAWASGTDTQYF. CDR3 DNA sequence: TGTGCCAGCAGCTTGGCTTGGGCTAGTGGGACAGATACGCAGTATTTT.

This clone was seen more than once but under ten times. The CDR3 is CASSPRFRGNTEAFF. The CDR3 bases are TGTGCCAGTAGTCCGCGGTTTAGGGGGAACACTGAAGCTTTCTTT. V usage is TRBV19 and J usage is TRBJ1-1, with D maybe TRBD1 (5 bases). Trimming took off 5 bases at V and 1 base at J, with 14 bases between the two ends. There are 15 residues in the CDR3. Germline assignment: CDR1 LNHDA and CDR2 SQIVND (reference sequence).

The chain has TRBV19 and TRBJ1-2; D may be TRBD1 (6 bases). This CDR3 comprises 15 residues. Trimming shortened V by 6 bases and J by 3 bases, and 17 bases separated the two germline ends. CDR1 LNHDA and CDR2 SQIVND come from the germline V gene (reference sequence). The CDR3, as DNA: TGTGCCAGTAGCTATGGACTGGGGGGCGACTATGGCTACACCTTC. This sequence encodes CASSYGLGGDYGYTF.

This sequence joins TRBV5-1 and TRBJ1-3; D not certain. Trimming shortened V by 8 bases and J by 0 bases, and 12 bases separated the two germline ends. CDR1 SGHRS and CDR2 YFSETQ come from the germline V gene. This CDR3 contains 14 residues. In DNA form, the CDR3 reads TGCGCCAGTTGGGCGGGCAGCTCTGGAAACACCATATATTTT. It codes for CASWAGSSGNTIYF.

This clone was detected once. The chain is built from TRBV4-2 and TRBJ1-2; D is unresolved. The CDR3 has 8 amino acids. Germline CDR1 and CDR2: LGHNA and YNFKEQ. The CDR3 loop reads CRWMSYTF. The CDR3 DNA sequence: TGTCGATGGATGAGCTACACCTTC.

The chain joins TRBV3-1 (or the pseudogene TRBV3-2) to TRBJ2-7, with D tentatively TRBD1 or TRBD2 (5 bases each). Trimming took 4 bases from V and 1 from J, leaving 14 bases between them. Per the germline V gene, CDR1 is LGHDT and CDR2 is YNNKEL (reference sequence). This CDR3 contains 15 residues. The CDR3 nucleotides are TGTGCCAGCAGCCCACGGGACCGTGTATCCTACGAGCAGTACTTC. Translating it yields CASSPRDRVSYEQYF.

This chain connects TRBV6-5 to TRBJ2-7; 13 positions agree with TRBD2. This CDR3 comprises 15 residues. Germline V gene sequence: CDR1 MNHEY, CDR2 SVGAGI. J was trimmed by 5 bases and V by 6 bases; bases with no gene match: 7. The CDR3 loop reads CASSRATSGRNEQYF. As DNA, the CDR3 is TGTGCCAGCAGCCGGGCGACTAGCGGGAGGAACGAGCAGTACTTC.

CDR3 amino acids: CASSWDRGNTEAFF. CDR3 in DNA: TGTGCCAGCAGCTGGGACAGGGGGAACACTGAAGCTTTCTTT. V usage is TRBV5-4 and J usage is TRBJ1-1; 10 bases are shared with TRBD1. With V trimmed by 3 bases and J by 1 base, 0 bases remained unmatched. The V gene's germline CDR1 is SGHNT and CDR2 YYREEE (reference sequence). The CDR3 spans 14 residues.

The rearrangement links TRBV9 to TRBJ1-5; D remains unclear. This CDR3 has 15 residues. V dropped 3 bases and J dropped 0 bases, with 10 bases sitting between them. Germline V lookup: CDR1 SGDLS, CDR2 YYNGEE. CDR3 DNA: TGTGCCAGCAGCGACGACCGGTATAGCAATCAGCCCCAGCATTTT. It encodes CASSDDRYSNQPQHF. Variable domain in full (rest from reference TRBV9 and TRBJ1-5): DSGVTQTPKHLITATGQRVTLRCSPRSGDLSVYWYQQSLDQGLQFLIQYYNGEERAKGNILERFSAQQFPDLHSELNLSSLELGDSALYFCASSDDRYSNQPQHFGDGTRLSIL.

V usage is TRBV25-1 and J usage is TRBJ1-1; 8 nucleotides align to TRBD1. Looked up from germline, CDR1 is MGHDK and CDR2 is SYGVNS. Trimming removed 1 base from V and 4 bases from J; junction bases left unmatched: 2. This CDR3 has 14 amino acids. CDR3 amino acids: CASSEWQGATEAFF. CDR3 bases: TGTGCCAGCAGTGAATGGCAGGGGGCCACTGAAGCTTTCTTT.

The rearrangement joins TRBV2 to TRBJ2-2; 11 nucleotides align to TRBD2. V shed 6 bases, J shed 8 bases, and the junction held 8 bases outside the gene matches. This CDR3 region has 15 residues. CDR1 and CDR2 (germline): SNHLY, FYNNEI. The CDR3 nucleotides read TGTGCCAGCAGGGTTAGCGGGGGGGCCGAAGGGGAGCTGTTTTTT. Residues: CASRVSGGAEGELFF.